A single sample is the source of the 21 T cell receptor beta chains below, sequenced in a study of T cells in Graves' hyperthyroidism and ophthalmopathy. The TCR beta CDR3 regions underwent amplification using RNA transcripts as the source. First-round RT-PCR of the TCR CDR3 relied on the HTBI primer set. One entry per CDR3 protein, called by TCRdb with MiXCR from the multiplex PCR reads. The data show about 380,000 distinct CDR3 sequences, less than 20% seen once. Sequenced material: blood. The receptors were sampled from a man between 18 and 29 years old with Graves' ophthalmopathy.

This clonotype was counted a few times. V usage is TRBV3-1 and J usage is TRBJ2-7; 9 bases fit TRBD1. The CDR3 consists of 17 residues. Germline V lookup: CDR1 LGHDT, CDR2 YNNKEL (reference sequence). The junction had 7 bases not matched to a gene; V was cut back by 0 bases and J by 1 base. CDR3: CASSQDETGTGSYEQYF. CDR3 sequence (DNA): TGTGCCAGCAGCCAAGATGAAACGGGGACAGGGTCCTACGAGCAGTACTTC.

The chain links TRBV10-2 to TRBJ2-1; D ambiguous. Trimming stripped 4 bases from V and 3 bases from J, with 10 bases between. CDR1 and CDR2 from the germline V gene are WSHSY and SAAADI. The CDR3 is 14 amino acids. DNA of the CDR3: TGCGCCAGCAGTGGGATAGAGGACTACAATGAGCAGTTCTTC. Translated: CASSGIEDYNEQFF.

This clonotype occurred many times. The chain uses TRBV20-1 and TRBJ1-2; D gene unclear. This CDR3 spans 14 amino acids. Trimming pared 4 bases from V and 2 bases from J, leaving 14 bases between. Germline V CDR1 and CDR2: DFQATT, SNEGSKA (reference sequence). CDR3 residues: CSATQYVGNYGYTF. DNA of the CDR3: TGCAGTGCTACCCAATATGTGGGGAACTATGGCTACACCTTC.

The chain uses TRBV19 and TRBJ2-2, with 9 bases fitting TRBD2. The CDR3 extends over 16 amino acids. The V gene's germline CDR1 is LNHDA and CDR2 SQIVND (reference sequence). Unmatched junction bases numbered 12, after V lost 5 bases and J lost 8 bases. The CDR3 protein is CASSPPLAGRLGELFF. Written as DNA, the CDR3 is TGTGCCAGTAGTCCGCCACTAGCGGGCCGCCTAGGGGAGCTGTTTTTT.

This clonotype was counted between two and nine times. A much larger clonotype is one base distant, so this may be a read error. The chain recombines TRBV25-1 with TRBJ2-7; D call uncertain. The germline gives CDR1 MGHDK, CDR2 SYGVNS. The CDR3 length is 15 residues. The germline V and J ends were trimmed by 3 bases and 0 bases, with 12 bases remaining between them. CDR3 sequence (DNA): TGTGCCAGCAGTGACAGACTCAGGAGCTCCTACGAGCAGTACTTC. Its translation: CASSDRLRSSYEQYF.

This clonotype was detected many times. The rearrangement uses TRBV7-3 and TRBJ2-2; D remains ambiguous. Trimming removed 4 bases from V and 8 bases from J, with 8 bases in between. The CDR3 runs 12 residues. CDR1 SGHTA and CDR2 FQGTGA come from the germline V gene. CDR3 protein: CASSSILGELFF. In nucleotides, the CDR3 is TGTGCCAGCAGCTCCATATTGGGGGAGCTGTTTTTT.

This clonotype was picked up a small number of times. The rearrangement links TRBV18 to TRBJ1-5, with TRBD1 as a possible D gene (5 bases). Trimming shortened V by 5 bases and J by 7 bases, and 15 bases separated the two germline ends. There are 14 residues in the CDR3. Per germline, CDR1 KGHSH and CDR2 LQKENI. CDR3 sequence: CASSTGGARQPQHF. In DNA form, the CDR3 reads TGTGCCAGCTCAACTGGAGGGGCACGGCAGCCCCAGCATTTT.

The V and J genes are TRBV9 and TRBJ2-1, with 9 nucleotides matching TRBD1. The CDR3 is 16 residues long. In germline, CDR1 is SGDLS, CDR2 YYNGEE. The V gene end was trimmed by 0 bases and the J gene end by 6 bases; junction bases not matched to a gene: 7. In nucleotides, the CDR3 is TGTGCCAGCAGCGTAGTGCCGGGACAGGGAATCAATGAGCAGTTCTTC. Encoded protein: CASSVVPGQGINEQFF.

Of note for this clonotype: An end of the junction does not agree with germline; a read error may underlie this. V is TRBV10-3 and J is TRBJ1-1; D not resolved. Germline CDR1 is ENHRY and CDR2 is SYGVKD. This CDR3 spans 15 amino acids. As DNA, the CDR3 is TGTGCCATAAGTGCTGGGGTCGGGAGAAACACTGAAGCTTTCTTT. It is translated as CAISAGVGRNTEAFF.

This sequence joins TRBV20-1 and TRBJ2-7; 12 bases are shared with TRBD1. Germline V gene lookup returns CDR1 DFQATT and CDR2 SNEGSKA (reference sequence). The CDR3 has 13 amino acids. V lost 5 bases and J lost 7; bases outside the gene matches: 6. In DNA form, the CDR3 reads TGCAGTGCTCTGGGACAGGGGGCGAGAGAGCAGTACTTC. This gives the protein CSALGQGAREQYF.

A single count supports this clonotype. The gene calls are TRBV28 and TRBJ1-2; 8 bases are a match to TRBD1. The V gene end was trimmed by 5 bases and the J gene end by 7 bases; junction bases not matched to a gene: 15. This CDR3 has 16 amino acids. Germline values: CDR1 MDHEN, CDR2 SYDVKM. CDR3 protein: CASSLTGQGYTLGYTF. The CDR3 DNA is TGTGCCAGCAGTCTAACTGGACAGGGCTATACGCTTGGCTACACCTTC.

This clonotype was observed many times. The chain employs TRBV6-1 and TRBJ2-3; D not certain. The CDR3 loop spans 16 amino acids. V lost 0 bases and J lost 1, with 11 bases in between. Germline V gene data show CDR1 as MNHNS and CDR2 as SASEGT. CDR3 coding DNA: TGTGCCAGCAGTGAAGCTCGGCTGGCGGGCACAGATACGCAGTATTTT. Protein: CASSEARLAGTDTQYF.

Ten or more counts support this clonotype. The V gene is TRBV13, the J gene TRBJ2-3; the D is unclear. V lost 5 bases to trimming and J lost 4 bases, with 19 bases between them. Germline values: CDR1 PRHDT, CDR2 FYEKMQ (reference sequence). The CDR3 contains 16 residues. CDR3 coding DNA: TGTGCCAGCAGCCTGCCTAAGGTCCGATACTCAGATACGCAGTATTTT. Translating gives CASSLPKVRYSDTQYF.

This clonotype was seen ten or more times. This chain joins TRBV6-1 and TRBJ2-7, with 7 bases fitting TRBD1. Losses at the gene ends were 2 bases for V and 2 bases for J; bases not matched to a gene: 6. Germline CDR1 is MNHNS and CDR2 is SASEGT. CDR3 length equals 15 residues. CDR3 in amino acids: CASSEWTGPTYEQYF. DNA for the CDR3: TGTGCCAGCAGTGAATGGACAGGTCCCACCTACGAGCAGTACTTC.

In its sample, this clonotype was seen many times. This chain joins TRBV20-1 and TRBJ2-3; 15 bases are shared with TRBD2. The germline CDR1 and CDR2 sequences are DFQATT and SNEGSKA (reference sequence). This CDR3 has 14 amino acids. The V gene end was trimmed by 5 bases and the J gene end by 8 bases; junction bases not matched to a gene: 5. CDR3 amino acids: CSAPGLAGGTTQYF. The CDR3 bases are TGCAGTGCTCCCGGACTAGCGGGGGGGACTACGCAGTATTTT.

This clonotype was detected ten times or more. This chain joins TRBV13 and TRBJ1-4; D might be TRBD1 (6 bases). Trimming took 5 bases from V and 8 from J, leaving 15 bases between them. In germline, CDR1 is PRHDT, CDR2 FYEKMQ (reference sequence). This CDR3 has 14 residues. In nucleotides, the CDR3 is TGTGCCAGCAGCCCCTCTGGGGGGCGAGAAAAACTGTTTTTT. This sequence encodes CASSPSGGREKLFF.

The chain has TRBV7-6 and TRBJ2-5; 8 nucleotides align to TRBD2. Germline values: CDR1 SGHVS, CDR2 FNYEAQ. The V and J ends lost 5 bases and 6 bases, in that order; junction bases with no gene match: 14. The CDR3 spans 16 residues. The CDR3: CASSPGSGGASQTQYF. The DNA of the CDR3 is TGTGCCAGCAGCCCAGGGTCGGGGGGGGCGTCCCAGACCCAGTACTTC.

About this clonotype itself: The junction differs from germline at one of its ends, possibly a read error. The rearrangement uses TRBV12-3 or TRBV12-4 and TRBJ1-1; maybe TRBD1 (5 bases). The CDR3 runs 13 residues. CDR3 in amino acids: CGSSFWQGTEALF. The DNA of the CDR3 is TGTGGCAGCAGTTTCTGGCAGGGCACTGAAGCTCTCTTT.

In this sample, this clonotype turned up many times. J is TRBJ1-6 and V is TRBV7-9; possible D gene TRBD1, 6 bases. V shed 5 bases and J shed 10 bases, with 15 bases lying between them. CDR3 length: 14 amino acids. Germline CDR1 is SEHNR and CDR2 is FQNEAQ (reference sequence). As DNA, the CDR3 is TGTGCCAGCAGCGTCACAGGGTTAGCATCACCCCTCCACTTT. Translation gives CASSVTGLASPLHF.

The DNA for the CDR3 is TGTGCCACCCAGCGGGACGGCGAAGAGACCCAGTACTTC. It codes for CATQRDGEETQYF. The chain carries TRBV19 and TRBJ2-5; TRBD2 matches at 7 bases. The CDR3 loop spans 13 amino acids. Germline CDR1 and CDR2: LNHDA and SQIVND (reference sequence). V lost 10 bases to trimming and J lost 3 bases; unmatched junction nucleotides: 8.

The rearrangement uses TRBV20-1 and TRBJ1-1; weak D call: TRBD1 (6 bases). This CDR3 spans 14 amino acids. V was shortened by 2 bases and J by 4 bases, with 14 bases between the two germline ends. The V gene's germline CDR1 is DFQATT and CDR2 SNEGSKA (reference sequence). The CDR3 DNA follows: TGCAGTGCTAGAAGGGGGGCCGGGGGCACTGAAGCTTTCTTT. Amino acids: CSARRGAGGTEAFF.